This T cell receptor (beta chain) comes out of a study of metastatic and nonmetastatic thyroid tumors. Study-wide context: Comparative analysis of repertoires was undertaken across blood and tumor or nodule tissue obtained from malignant and benign thyroid patients.

From the PCR reads, TCRdb re-called clones with MiXCR. This sample yields tens of thousands of clones, of which roughly 17% are seen a single time; around 5.9% belongs to the top ten. This clone was detected ten times or more. Its antigen is unknown. Until they underwent thyroid surgery, no patient had received any treatment. Study-wide results and limits: According to reports, the diversity of TCR beta was significantly higher in malignant thyroid tumors than in benign nodules, and this held in both blood and tumor samples.

The TCR comes from a male donor with papillary thyroid cancer or a benign thyroid nodule (not recorded which). Some clones in this sample may be carry-over from other donors' samples. The specimen was blood.

The CDR3 spells CASSDGAGGPADTQYF. The CDR3 nucleotides are TGTGCCAGCAGTGATGGCGCGGGAGGGCCAGCAGATACGCAGTATTTT. This chain links TRBV6-4 with TRBJ2-3; 9 nucleotides line up with TRBD2. This CDR3 spans 16 amino acids. Germline values: CDR1 MRHNA, CDR2 SNTAGT. With 3 bases clipped from V and 4 bases from J, the junction kept 8 bases outside the gene matches.